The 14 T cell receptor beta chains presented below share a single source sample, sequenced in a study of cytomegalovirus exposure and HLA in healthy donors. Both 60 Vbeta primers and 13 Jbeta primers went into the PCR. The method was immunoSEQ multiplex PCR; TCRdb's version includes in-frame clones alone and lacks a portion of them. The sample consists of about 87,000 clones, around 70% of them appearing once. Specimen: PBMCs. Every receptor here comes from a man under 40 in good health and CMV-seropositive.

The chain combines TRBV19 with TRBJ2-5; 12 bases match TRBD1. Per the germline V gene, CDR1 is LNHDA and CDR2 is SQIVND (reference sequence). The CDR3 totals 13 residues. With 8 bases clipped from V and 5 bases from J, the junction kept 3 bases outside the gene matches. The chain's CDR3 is CASGTGGAETQYF. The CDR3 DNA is TGTGCCAGTGGGACAGGGGGCGCCGAGACCCAGTACTTC.

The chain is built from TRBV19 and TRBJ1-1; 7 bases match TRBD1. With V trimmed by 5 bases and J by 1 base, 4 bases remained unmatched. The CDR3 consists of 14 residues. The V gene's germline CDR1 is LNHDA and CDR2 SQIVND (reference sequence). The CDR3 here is CASSVHRGNTEAFF. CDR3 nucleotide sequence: TGTGCCAGTAGTGTACACAGGGGGAACACTGAAGCTTTCTTT.

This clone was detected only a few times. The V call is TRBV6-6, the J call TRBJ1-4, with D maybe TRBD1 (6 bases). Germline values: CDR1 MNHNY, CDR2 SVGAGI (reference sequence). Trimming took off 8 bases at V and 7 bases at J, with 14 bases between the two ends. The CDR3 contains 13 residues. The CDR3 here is CASQTTGFEKLFF. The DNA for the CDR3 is TGTGCCAGCCAAACCACAGGGTTTGAAAAACTGTTTTTT.

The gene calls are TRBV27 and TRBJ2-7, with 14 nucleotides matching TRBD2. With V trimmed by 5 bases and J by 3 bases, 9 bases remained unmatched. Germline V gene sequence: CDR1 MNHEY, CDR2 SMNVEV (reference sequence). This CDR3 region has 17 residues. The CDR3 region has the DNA TGTGCCAGCAGTCTCGGGACTAGCGGGAGAAGGAGCTACGAGCAGTACTTC. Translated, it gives CASSLGTSGRRSYEQYF.

In nucleotides, the CDR3 is TGTGCCAGTGGTTTCCCTGGGCAGATGAACACTGAAGCTTTCTTT. It is translated as CASGFPGQMNTEAFF. The chain combines TRBV19 with TRBJ1-1, with D uncertain. Trimming removed 8 bases at V and 0 bases at J, with 16 bases between. CDR1 is LNHDA and CDR2 is SQIVND in the germline V gene (reference sequence). The CDR3 extends over 15 amino acids.

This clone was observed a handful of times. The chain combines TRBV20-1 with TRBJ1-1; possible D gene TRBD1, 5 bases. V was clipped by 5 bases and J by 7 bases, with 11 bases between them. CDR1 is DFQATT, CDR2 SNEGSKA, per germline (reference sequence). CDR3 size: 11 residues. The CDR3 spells CSARRTFEAFF. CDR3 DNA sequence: TGCAGTGCTCGACGGACATTTGAAGCTTTCTTT.

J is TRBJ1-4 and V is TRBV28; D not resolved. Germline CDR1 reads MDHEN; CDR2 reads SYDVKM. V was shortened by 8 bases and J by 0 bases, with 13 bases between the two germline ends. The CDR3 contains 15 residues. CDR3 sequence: CASLGGLATNEKLFF. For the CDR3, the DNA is TGTGCCAGCCTTGGTGGGCTTGCAACTAATGAAAAACTGTTTTTT.

Here the CDR3 reads CASSSSGVFYEQYF. The CDR3 region has the DNA TGTGCCAGCAGCTCTAGCGGGGTGTTTTACGAGCAGTACTTC. The genes are TRBV11-1 and TRBJ2-7, with TRBD2 identical over 9 bases. The length of the CDR3 is 14 residues. Germline values: CDR1 SGHAT, CDR2 FQDESV (reference sequence). The J segment lost 4 bases and the V segment lost 4 bases, leaving 5 bases of the junction unmatched.

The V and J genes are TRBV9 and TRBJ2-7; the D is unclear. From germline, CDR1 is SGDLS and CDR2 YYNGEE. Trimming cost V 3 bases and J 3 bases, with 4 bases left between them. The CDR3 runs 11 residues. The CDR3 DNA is TGTGCCAGCAGCGCAGGCTACGAGCAGTACTTC. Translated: CASSAGYEQYF.

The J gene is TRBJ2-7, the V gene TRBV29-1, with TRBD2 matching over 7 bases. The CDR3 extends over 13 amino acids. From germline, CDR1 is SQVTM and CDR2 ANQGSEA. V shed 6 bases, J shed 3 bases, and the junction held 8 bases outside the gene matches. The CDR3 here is CSVLVGGGYEQYF. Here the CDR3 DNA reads TGCAGCGTGCTCGTGGGGGGGGGCTACGAGCAGTACTTC.

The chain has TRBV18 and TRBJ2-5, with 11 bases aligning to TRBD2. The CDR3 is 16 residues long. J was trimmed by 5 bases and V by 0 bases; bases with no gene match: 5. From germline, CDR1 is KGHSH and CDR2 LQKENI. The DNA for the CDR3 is TGTGCCAGCTCACCACCGAAGACTAGCGGGATGGAGACCCAGTACTTC. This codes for CASSPPKTSGMETQYF. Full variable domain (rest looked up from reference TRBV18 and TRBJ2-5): NAGVMQNPRHLVRRRGQEARLRCSPMKGHSHVYWYRQLPEEGLKFMVYLQKENIIDESGMPKERFSAEFPKEGPSILRIQQVVRGDSAAYFCASSPPKTSGMETQYFGPGTRLLVL.

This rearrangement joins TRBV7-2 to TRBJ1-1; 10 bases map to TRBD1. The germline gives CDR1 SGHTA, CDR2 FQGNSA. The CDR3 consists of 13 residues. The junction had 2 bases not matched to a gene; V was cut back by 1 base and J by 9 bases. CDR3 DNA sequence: TGTGCCAGCAGCTTAGAGGGACAGGGGAAAGCTTTCTTT. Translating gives CASSLEGQGKAFF.

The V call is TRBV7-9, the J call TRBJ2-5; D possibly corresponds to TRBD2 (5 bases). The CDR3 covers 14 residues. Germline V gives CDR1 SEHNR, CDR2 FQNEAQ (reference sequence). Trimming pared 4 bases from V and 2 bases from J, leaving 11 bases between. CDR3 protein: CASSSRGVQETQYF. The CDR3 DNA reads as TGTGCCAGCAGCTCCCGGGGTGTACAAGAGACCCAGTACTTC.

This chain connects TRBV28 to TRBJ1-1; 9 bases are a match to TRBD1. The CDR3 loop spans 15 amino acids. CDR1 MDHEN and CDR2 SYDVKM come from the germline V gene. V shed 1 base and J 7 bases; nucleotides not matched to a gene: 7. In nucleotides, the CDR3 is TGTGCCAGCAGTTTATCACAGGGGGCGGCCGATGAAGCTTTCTTT. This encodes CASSLSQGAADEAFF.